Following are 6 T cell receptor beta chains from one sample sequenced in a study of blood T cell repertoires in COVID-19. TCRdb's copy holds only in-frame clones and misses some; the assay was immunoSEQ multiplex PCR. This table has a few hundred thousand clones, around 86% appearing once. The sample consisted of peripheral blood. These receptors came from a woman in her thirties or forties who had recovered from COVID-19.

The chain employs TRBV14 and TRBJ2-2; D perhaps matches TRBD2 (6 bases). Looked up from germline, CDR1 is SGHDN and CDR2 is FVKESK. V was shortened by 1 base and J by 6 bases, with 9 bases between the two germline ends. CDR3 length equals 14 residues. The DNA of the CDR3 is TGTGCCAGCAGCCAAGGCGGGATCGCCGGGGAGCTGTTTTTT. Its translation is CASSQGGIAGELFF.

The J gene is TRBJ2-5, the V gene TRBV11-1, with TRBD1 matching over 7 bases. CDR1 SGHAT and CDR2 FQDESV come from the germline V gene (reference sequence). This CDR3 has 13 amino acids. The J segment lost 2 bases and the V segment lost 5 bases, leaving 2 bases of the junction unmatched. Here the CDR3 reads CASSPGGQETQYF. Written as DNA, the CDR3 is TGTGCCAGCAGCCCAGGGGGACAAGAGACCCAGTACTTC.

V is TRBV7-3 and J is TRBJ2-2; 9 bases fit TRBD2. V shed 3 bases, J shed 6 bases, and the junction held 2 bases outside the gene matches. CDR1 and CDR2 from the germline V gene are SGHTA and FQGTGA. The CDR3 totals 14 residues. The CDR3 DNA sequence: TGTGCCAGCAGCTTCGGGACTAGCTCCGGGGAGCTGTTTTTT. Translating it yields CASSFGTSSGELFF.

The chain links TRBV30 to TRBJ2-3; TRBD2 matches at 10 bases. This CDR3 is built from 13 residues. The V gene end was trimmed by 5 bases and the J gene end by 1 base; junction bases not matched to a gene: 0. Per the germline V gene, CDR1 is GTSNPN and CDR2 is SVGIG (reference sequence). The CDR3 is CAWGTSGTDTQYF. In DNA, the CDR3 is TGTGCCTGGGGGACTAGCGGCACAGATACGCAGTATTTT.

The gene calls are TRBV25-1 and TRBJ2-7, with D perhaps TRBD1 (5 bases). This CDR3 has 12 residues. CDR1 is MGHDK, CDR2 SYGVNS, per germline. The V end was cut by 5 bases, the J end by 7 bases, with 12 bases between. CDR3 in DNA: TGTGCCAGCAGTAGTACAGGATCGGAGCAGTACTTC. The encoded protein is CASSSTGSEQYF.

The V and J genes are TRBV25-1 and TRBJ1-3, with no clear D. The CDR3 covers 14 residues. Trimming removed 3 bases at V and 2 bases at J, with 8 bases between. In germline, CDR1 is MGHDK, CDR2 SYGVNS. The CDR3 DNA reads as TGTGCCAGCAGTGATCTGGGCGCTGGAAACACCATATATTTT. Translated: CASSDLGAGNTIYF.